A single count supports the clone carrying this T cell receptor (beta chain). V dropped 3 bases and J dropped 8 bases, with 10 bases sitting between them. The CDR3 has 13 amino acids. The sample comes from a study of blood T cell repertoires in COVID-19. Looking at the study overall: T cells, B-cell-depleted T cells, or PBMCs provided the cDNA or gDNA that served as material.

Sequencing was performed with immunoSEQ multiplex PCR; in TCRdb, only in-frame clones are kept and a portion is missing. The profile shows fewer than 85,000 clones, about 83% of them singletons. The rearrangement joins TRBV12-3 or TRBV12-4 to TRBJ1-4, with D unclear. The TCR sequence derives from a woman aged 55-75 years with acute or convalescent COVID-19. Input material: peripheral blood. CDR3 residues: CASSFARGEKLFF. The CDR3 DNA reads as TGTGCCAGCAGTTTTGCTCGAGGAGAAAAACTGTTTTTT.